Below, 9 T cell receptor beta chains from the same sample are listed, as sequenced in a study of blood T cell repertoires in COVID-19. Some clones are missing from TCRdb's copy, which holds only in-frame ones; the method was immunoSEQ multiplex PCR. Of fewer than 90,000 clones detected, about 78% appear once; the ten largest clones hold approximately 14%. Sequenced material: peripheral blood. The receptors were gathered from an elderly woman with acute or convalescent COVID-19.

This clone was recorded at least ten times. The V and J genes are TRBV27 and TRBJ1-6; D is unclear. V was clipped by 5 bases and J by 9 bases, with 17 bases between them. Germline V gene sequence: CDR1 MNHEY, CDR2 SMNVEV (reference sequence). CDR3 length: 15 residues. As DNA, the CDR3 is TGTGCCAGCAGTCCCTCATGGCAGGCCGGTTCACCCCTCCACTTT. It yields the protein CASSPSWQAGSPLHF.

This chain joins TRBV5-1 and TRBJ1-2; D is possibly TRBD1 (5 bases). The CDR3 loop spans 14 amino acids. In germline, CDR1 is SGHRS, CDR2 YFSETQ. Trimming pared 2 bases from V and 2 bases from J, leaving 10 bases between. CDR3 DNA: TGCGCCAGCAGCTTCAGGGATTTCAACTATGGCTACACCTTC. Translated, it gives CASSFRDFNYGYTF.

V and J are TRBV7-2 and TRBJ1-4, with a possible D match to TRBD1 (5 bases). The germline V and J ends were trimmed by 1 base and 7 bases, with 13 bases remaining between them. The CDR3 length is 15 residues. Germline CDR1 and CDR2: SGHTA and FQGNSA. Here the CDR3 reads CASSLGGDGGEKLFF. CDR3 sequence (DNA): TGTGCCAGCAGCTTAGGGGGCGACGGGGGTGAAAAACTGTTTTTT.

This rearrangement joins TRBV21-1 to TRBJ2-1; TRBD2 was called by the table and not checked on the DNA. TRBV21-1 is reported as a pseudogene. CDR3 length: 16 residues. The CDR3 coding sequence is TGTGCCACCAGACTAGCGGGGGCCCTTGGGCACAATGAGCAGTTCTTC. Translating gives CATRLAGALGHNEQFF.

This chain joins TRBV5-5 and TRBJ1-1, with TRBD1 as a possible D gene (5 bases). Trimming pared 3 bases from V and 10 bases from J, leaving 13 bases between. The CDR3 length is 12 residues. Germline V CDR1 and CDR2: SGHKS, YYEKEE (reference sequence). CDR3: CASSWGSNLAFF. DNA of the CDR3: TGTGCCAGCAGCTGGGGCTCCAATCTAGCTTTCTTT.

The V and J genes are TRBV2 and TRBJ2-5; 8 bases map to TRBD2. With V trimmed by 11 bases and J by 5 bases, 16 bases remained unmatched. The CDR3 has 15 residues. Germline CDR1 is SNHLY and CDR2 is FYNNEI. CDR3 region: CASRGGHDFRETQYF. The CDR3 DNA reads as TGTGCCTCCCGGGGGGGCCATGATTTTCGGGAGACCCAGTACTTC. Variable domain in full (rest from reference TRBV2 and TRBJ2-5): EPEVTQTPSHQVTQMGQEVILRCVPISNHLYFYWYRQILGQKVEFLVSFYNNEISEKSEIFDDQFSVERPDGSNFTLKIRSTKLEDSAMYFCASRGGHDFRETQYFGPGTRLLVL.

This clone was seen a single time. CDR3 nucleotides: TGTGCCAGCAGCTTAGCGCGGGATAATGAGCAGTTCTTC. This translates into CASSLARDNEQFF. This chain links TRBV7-2 with TRBJ2-1; tentative D call: TRBD2 (6 bases). From germline, CDR1 is SGHTA and CDR2 FQGNSA. The CDR3 runs 13 residues. Deletions cut 0 bases from V and 7 bases from J, with 7 bases between.

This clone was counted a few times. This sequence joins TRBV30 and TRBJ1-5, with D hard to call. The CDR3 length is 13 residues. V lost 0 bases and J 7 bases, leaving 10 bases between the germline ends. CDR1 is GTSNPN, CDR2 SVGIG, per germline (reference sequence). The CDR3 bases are TGTGCCTGGAGTGTATCTGCGGGCCAGCCCCAGCATTTT. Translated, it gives CAWSVSAGQPQHF.

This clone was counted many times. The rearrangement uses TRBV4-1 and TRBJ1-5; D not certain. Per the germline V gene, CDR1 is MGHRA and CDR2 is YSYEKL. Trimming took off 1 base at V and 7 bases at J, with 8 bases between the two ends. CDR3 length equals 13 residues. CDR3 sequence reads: CASSQVGSQPQHF. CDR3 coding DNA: TGCGCCAGCAGCCAAGTTGGGAGCCAGCCCCAGCATTTT.